This T cell receptor (beta chain) was sequenced during a study of blood T cell repertoires in COVID-19. Generated by immunoSEQ multiplex PCR, the TCRdb table keeps only in-frame clones and is missing some. The table has some 83,000 clones, about 91% seen once. The table lists this clone with a count of one. Trimming removed 6 bases from V and 2 bases from J, with 14 bases in between. The CDR3 spans 14 residues. Germline CDR1 and CDR2: SEHNR and FQNEAQ (reference sequence). The chain couples TRBV7-9 to TRBJ2-7; possible D gene TRBD2, 5 bases. The source is a man between 60 and 70 years old with acute or convalescent COVID-19. Sequencing input: peripheral blood. CDR3 region: CASRLLDLPYEQYF. The CDR3 region has the DNA TGTGCCAGCAGACTACTAGACCTCCCCTACGAGCAGTACTTC.